The 24 T cell receptor beta chains below were found in one sample sequenced in a study of shared clonotypes between healthy human individuals. Produced via immunoSEQ multiplex PCR; TCRdb's table is partial and in-frame only. This sample has 2 million to 3 million clones; approximately 92% occur once, and the top ten carry roughly 0.13%. Material for sequencing was naive CD4+ T cells sorted from blood. Sample subset: CD45RA+ positively selected. These receptors were taken from a man aged 18 to 30 in good health.

V is TRBV28 and J is TRBJ1-2, with D possibly matching TRBD1 (6 bases). This CDR3 is built from 16 residues. V shed 1 base and J shed 5 bases, with 17 bases lying between them. The germline V gene encodes CDR1 MDHEN and CDR2 SYDVKM. The CDR3 sequence is CASSLSGAGEGYGYTF. The CDR3 DNA follows: TGTGCCAGCAGTTTATCCGGGGCAGGGGAGGGATATGGCTACACCTTC.

The chain links TRBV6-5 to TRBJ2-1, with D perhaps TRBD2 (5 bases). The CDR3 length is 13 residues. CDR1 and CDR2 from the germline V gene are MNHEY and SVGAGI. Trimming removed 6 bases at V and 3 bases at J, with 9 bases between. The CDR3 nucleotides are TGTGCCAGCAGAGGGAGCAGCTACAATGAGCAGTTCTTC. Its protein product is CASRGSSYNEQFF.

Concerning this clone itself: Mismatch with germline at one junction end may stem from a read error. The V gene is TRBV7-7, the J gene TRBJ2-5, with TRBD1 identical over 9 bases. The CDR3 spans 14 residues. Germline values: CDR1 SSHAT, CDR2 FNYEAQ (reference sequence). CDR3 region: CASSPGQGKETQYF. The CDR3 region has the DNA TGTGCTAGCAGCCCAGGACAGGGGAAAGAGACCCAGTACTTC. Filled out from reference TRBV7-7 and TRBJ2-5, the complete variable domain reads GAGVSQSPRYKVTKRGQDVTLRCDPISSHATLYWYQQALGQGPEFLTYFNYEAQPDKSGLPSDRFSAERPEGSISTLTIQRTEQRDSAMYRCASSPGQGKETQYFGPGTRLLVL.

The chain uses TRBV6-1 and TRBJ2-3; 9 nucleotides agree with TRBD2. V lost 10 bases to trimming and J lost 4 bases; unmatched junction nucleotides: 12. The CDR3 spans 15 residues. Per the germline V gene, CDR1 is MNHNS and CDR2 is SASEGT. The CDR3 loop is CAISLGGGASDTQYF. In DNA, the CDR3 is TGTGCCATCTCTCTTGGCGGGGGGGCCTCAGATACGCAGTATTTT.

This clone appeared a single time. The chain couples TRBV19 to TRBJ2-7; 11 bases are a match to TRBD1. After removal of 5 bases from V and 5 bases from J, the junction contained 8 bases not matched to a gene. This CDR3 is 15 amino acids long. Germline V gene sequence: CDR1 LNHDA, CDR2 SQIVND (reference sequence). The CDR3 here is CASSFRGQGGDEQYF. The CDR3 nucleotides read TGTGCCAGTAGTTTTAGGGGACAGGGGGGCGACGAGCAGTACTTC.

The chain carries TRBV11-2 and TRBJ2-5; D ambiguous. The CDR3 spans 16 residues. Trimming removed 0 bases from V and 2 bases from J, with 13 bases in between. The germline gives CDR1 SGHAT, CDR2 FQNNGV. The CDR3, as DNA: TGTGCCAGCAGCTTAGAATCCCGGCCTAGACAAGAGACCCAGTACTTC. The encoded protein is CASSLESRPRQETQYF.

The chain links TRBV14 to TRBJ2-7, with D tentatively TRBD1 or TRBD2 (5 bases each). The ends were cut back, 4 bases at V and 2 bases at J, with 9 bases in the middle. CDR1 and CDR2 from the germline V gene are SGHDN and FVKESK. The CDR3 is made up of 13 amino acids. CDR3 amino acids: CASSRDLAYEQYF. The DNA for the CDR3 is TGTGCCAGCAGCCGGGACCTAGCCTACGAGCAGTACTTC.

This clone was recorded only once. This sample includes further DNA sequences coding for the same CDR3. The chain recombines TRBV18 with TRBJ2-3, with 10 positions matching TRBD1. V trimming: 3 bases; J trimming: 2 bases; junction bases outside the gene matches: 5. Germline V gene lookup returns CDR1 KGHSH and CDR2 LQKENI. This CDR3 spans 16 amino acids. CDR3: CASSPLDRGVTDTQYF. Written as DNA, the CDR3 is TGTGCCAGCTCACCGCTGGACAGGGGGGTCACAGATACGCAGTATTTT.

This chain joins TRBV7-6 and TRBJ2-5; D is tentatively TRBD1 or TRBD2 (7 bases each). The CDR3 consists of 15 residues. V was trimmed by 5 bases and J by 2 bases, leaving 15 bases between them. Germline assignment: CDR1 SGHVS and CDR2 FNYEAQ. CDR3 in amino acids: CASSLERDRQETQYF. In DNA form, the CDR3 reads TGTGCCAGCAGCCTCGAGCGGGACAGACAAGAGACCCAGTACTTC.

The chain carries TRBV25-1 and TRBJ2-7; D could derive from TRBD1 or TRBD2 (6 bases each). V was shortened by 6 bases and J by 5 bases, with 17 bases between the two germline ends. Germline V CDR1 and CDR2: MGHDK, SYGVNS. This CDR3 is built from 14 residues. As DNA, the CDR3 is TGTGCCAGCAGAGATCCGGGGGCAGTCAACGAGCAGTACTTC. This gives the protein CASRDPGAVNEQYF.

The chain carries TRBV5-1 and TRBJ1-1; no clear D gene. The CDR3 is 11 residues long. CDR1 is SGHRS and CDR2 is YFSETQ in the germline V gene. Trimming removed 4 bases at V and 5 bases at J, with 6 bases between. In DNA, the CDR3 is TGCGCCAGCAGCGTAGGAACTGAAGCTTTCTTT. Its translation is CASSVGTEAFF.

The chain uses TRBV6-5 and TRBJ2-3; tentative D call: TRBD2 (5 bases). Trimming took off 4 bases at V and 0 bases at J, with 8 bases between the two ends. The CDR3 has 14 residues. Germline values: CDR1 MNHEY, CDR2 SVGAGI. CDR3 residues: CASSSRTSTDTQYF. CDR3 in DNA: TGTGCCAGCAGTTCTCGGACTAGCACAGATACGCAGTATTTT.

A remark on this clone: The sample contains more than one DNA sequence encoding this CDR3. The rearrangement joins TRBV5-1 to TRBJ1-1, with 7 bases identical to TRBD1. The CDR3 has 14 amino acids. Per the germline V gene, CDR1 is SGHRS and CDR2 is YFSETQ. V dropped 4 bases and J dropped 2; count of bases not matched to a gene: 5. CDR3 loop: CASSLTGRNTEAFF. Here the CDR3 DNA reads TGCGCCAGCAGCCTGACAGGGCGCAACACTGAAGCTTTCTTT. The variable domain in full, with the rest retrieved from reference TRBV5-1 and TRBJ1-1, is KAGVTQTPRYLIKTRGQQVTLSCSPISGHRSVSWYQQTPGQGLQFLFEYFSETQRNKGNFPGRFSGRQFSNSRSEMNVSTLELGDSALYLCASSLTGRNTEAFFGQGTRLTVV.

The chain uses TRBV2 and TRBJ2-3; D unclear. Germline CDR1 and CDR2: SNHLY and FYNNEI. The CDR3 has 13 residues. V shed 3 bases and J shed 6 bases, with 10 bases lying between them. The CDR3 nucleotides read TGTGCCAGCAGTGAGCCTAGTAGGGATACGCAGTATTTT. Translating gives CASSEPSRDTQYF. Full variable domain (outside the CDR3, taken from reference TRBV2 and TRBJ2-3): EPEVTQTPSHQVTQMGQEVILRCVPISNHLYFYWYRQILGQKVEFLVSFYNNEISEKSEIFDDQFSVERPDGSNFTLKIRSTKLEDSAMYFCASSEPSRDTQYFGPGTRLTVL.

The rearrangement uses TRBV5-8 and TRBJ2-5; D unresolved. Trimming pared 3 bases from V and 5 bases from J, leaving 17 bases between. This CDR3 has 15 amino acids. Germline-derived CDR1 and CDR2 are SGHTS and YDEGEE. The CDR3 is CASSSSIRSRETQYF. CDR3 DNA sequence: TGTGCCAGCAGCTCGTCAATCCGTTCGCGGGAGACCCAGTACTTC.

The CDR3, as DNA: TGCGCCAGCAGCCCTCCGGGACAAGACTTCTACGAGCAGTACTTC. Its translation: CASSPPGQDFYEQYF. The chain carries TRBV4-1 and TRBJ2-7, with D perhaps TRBD1 (6 bases). The V gene's germline CDR1 is MGHRA and CDR2 YSYEKL. The V and J ends lost 4 bases and 3 bases respectively, with 16 bases between them. The CDR3 extends over 15 amino acids.

The gene calls are TRBV6-6 and TRBJ2-1; D perhaps matches TRBD1 (6 bases). CDR1 and CDR2 from the germline V gene are MNHNY and SVGAGI (reference sequence). The V end lost 2 bases, the J end lost 4 bases, and 15 bases lay between the germline ends. There are 16 residues in the CDR3. The CDR3 coding sequence is TGTGCCAGCAGTTACATAGGGCGGACAGATTACAATGAGCAGTTCTTC. Its protein product is CASSYIGRTDYNEQFF.

The chain links TRBV6-6 to TRBJ2-1; 12 bases are a match to TRBD2. Germline CDR1 MNHNY, CDR2 SVGAGI (reference sequence). There are 16 residues in the CDR3. After removal of 4 bases from V and 5 bases from J, the junction contained 6 bases not matched to a gene. CDR3 bases: TGTGCCAGCAGTTTCCGACTAGCGGGGGCGAACAATGAGCAGTTCTTC. This codes for CASSFRLAGANNEQFF.

The chain employs TRBV6-6 and TRBJ2-7, with D perhaps being TRBD1 or TRBD2 (5 bases each). The V and J ends lost 7 bases and 3 bases respectively, with 13 bases between them. This CDR3 comprises 13 residues. The germline CDR1 and CDR2 sequences are MNHNY and SVGAGI (reference sequence). CDR3 sequence: CASTPGRIYEQYF. The DNA of the CDR3 is TGTGCCAGCACTCCGGGGCGGATCTACGAGCAGTACTTC.

The rearrangement joins TRBV27 to TRBJ1-2; D gene ambiguous. The V end lost 4 bases, the J end lost 2 bases, and 8 bases lay between the germline ends. The CDR3 contains 13 residues. Looked up from germline, CDR1 is MNHEY and CDR2 is SMNVEV (reference sequence). CDR3 nucleotides: TGTGCCAGCAGTTCGGACGAAAACTATGGCTACACCTTC. As protein: CASSSDENYGYTF.

V is TRBV7-8 and J is TRBJ2-3, with D perhaps matching TRBD2 (5 bases). With 2 bases removed from V and 7 bases from J, the gap between germline ends came to 10 bases. The CDR3 totals 13 residues. CDR1 is SGHVS and CDR2 is FQNEAQ in the germline V gene. The chain's CDR3 is CASSLSSANTQYF. CDR3 DNA sequence: TGTGCCAGCAGCTTAAGTAGCGCAAATACGCAGTATTTT.

Comments on this clone: One end of the junction does not line up with germline, which may come from a read error. This chain links TRBV30 with TRBJ2-7; D possibly corresponds to TRBD1 (6 bases). Germline values: CDR1 GTSNPN, CDR2 SVGIG (reference sequence). The CDR3 runs 12 residues. The CDR3 region is CAWSSRTERLDF. CDR3 in DNA: TGTGCCTGGAGTTCACGGACAGAACGACTGGACTTC.

The genes are TRBV30 and TRBJ2-3; perhaps D is TRBD1 or TRBD2 (5 bases each). The ends were cut back, 4 bases at V and 6 bases at J, with 8 bases in the middle. CDR1 GTSNPN and CDR2 SVGIG come from the germline V gene (reference sequence). This CDR3 is 11 amino acids long. Here the CDR3 reads CAWIWGDTQYF. The CDR3 nucleotides read TGTGCCTGGATCTGGGGGGATACGCAGTATTTT.

The gene calls are TRBV5-8 and TRBJ1-5; D remains ambiguous. Germline CDR1 SGHTS, CDR2 YDEGEE. The CDR3 has 15 residues. Trimming cost V 0 bases and J 1 base, with 8 bases left between them. CDR3 nucleotide sequence: TGTGCCAGCAGCTTGGAGGCAGCCAGCAATCAGCCCCAGCATTTT. It specifies CASSLEAASNQPQHF. Together with reference TRBV5-8 and TRBJ1-5, the CDR3 gives the full variable domain: EAGVTQSPTHLIKTRGQQATLRCSPISGHTSVYWYQQALGLGLQFLLWYDEGEERNRGNFPPRFSGRQFPNYSSELNVNALELEDSALYLCASSLEAASNQPQHFGDGTRLSIL.